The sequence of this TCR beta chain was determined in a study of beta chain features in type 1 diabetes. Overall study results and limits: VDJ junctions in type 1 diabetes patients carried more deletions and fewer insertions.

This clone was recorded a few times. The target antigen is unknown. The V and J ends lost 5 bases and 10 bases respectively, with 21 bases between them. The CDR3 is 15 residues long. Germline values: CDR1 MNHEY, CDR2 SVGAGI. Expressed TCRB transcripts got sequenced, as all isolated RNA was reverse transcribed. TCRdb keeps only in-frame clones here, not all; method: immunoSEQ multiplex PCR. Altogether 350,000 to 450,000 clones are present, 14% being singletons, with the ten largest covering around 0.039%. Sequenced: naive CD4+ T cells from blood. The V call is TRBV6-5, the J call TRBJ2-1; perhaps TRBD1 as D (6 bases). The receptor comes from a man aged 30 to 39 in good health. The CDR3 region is CASSRQARWSREQFF. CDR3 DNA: TGTGCCAGCAGTCGACAGGCCCGGTGGAGCAGGGAGCAGTTCTTC.